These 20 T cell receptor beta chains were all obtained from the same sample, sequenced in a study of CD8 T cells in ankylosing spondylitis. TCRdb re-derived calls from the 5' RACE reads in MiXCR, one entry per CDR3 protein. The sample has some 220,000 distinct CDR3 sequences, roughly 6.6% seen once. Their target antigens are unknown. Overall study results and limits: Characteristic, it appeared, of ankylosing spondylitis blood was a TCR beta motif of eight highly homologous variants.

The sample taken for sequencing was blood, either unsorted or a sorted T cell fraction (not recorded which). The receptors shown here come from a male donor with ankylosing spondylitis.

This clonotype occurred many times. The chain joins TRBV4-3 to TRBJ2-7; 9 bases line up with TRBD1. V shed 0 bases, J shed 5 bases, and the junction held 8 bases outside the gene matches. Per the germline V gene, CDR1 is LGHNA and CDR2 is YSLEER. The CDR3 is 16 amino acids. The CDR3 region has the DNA TGCGCCAGCAGCCAAGATCGGGAAGGACAGGGGAACGAGCAGTACTTC. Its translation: CASSQDREGQGNEQYF.

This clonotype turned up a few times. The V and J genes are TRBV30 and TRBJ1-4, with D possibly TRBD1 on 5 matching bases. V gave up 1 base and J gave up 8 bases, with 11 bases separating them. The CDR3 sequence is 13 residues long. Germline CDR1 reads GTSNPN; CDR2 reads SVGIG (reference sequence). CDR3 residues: CAWSDGTPEKLFF. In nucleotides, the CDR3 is TGTGCCTGGAGTGATGGGACGCCCGAAAAACTGTTTTTT.

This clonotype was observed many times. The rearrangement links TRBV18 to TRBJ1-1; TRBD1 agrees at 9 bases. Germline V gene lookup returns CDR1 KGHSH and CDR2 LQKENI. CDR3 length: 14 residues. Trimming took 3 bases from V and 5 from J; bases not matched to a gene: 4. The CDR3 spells CASSPGQGWTEAFF. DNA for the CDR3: TGTGCCAGCTCACCCGGACAGGGGTGGACTGAAGCTTTCTTT.

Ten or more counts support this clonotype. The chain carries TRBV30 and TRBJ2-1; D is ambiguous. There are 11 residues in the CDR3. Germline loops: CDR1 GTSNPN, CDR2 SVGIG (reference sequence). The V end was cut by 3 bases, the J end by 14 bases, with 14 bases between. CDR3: CAWSLAFLKFF. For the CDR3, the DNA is TGTGCCTGGAGCCTGGCCTTTTTGAAGTTCTTC.

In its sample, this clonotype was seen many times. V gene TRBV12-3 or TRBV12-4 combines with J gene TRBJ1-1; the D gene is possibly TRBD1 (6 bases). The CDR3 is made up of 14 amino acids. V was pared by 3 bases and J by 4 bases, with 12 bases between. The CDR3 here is CASSLGGAVTEAFF. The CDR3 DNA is TGTGCCAGCAGTTTGGGGGGGGCGGTCACTGAAGCTTTCTTT.

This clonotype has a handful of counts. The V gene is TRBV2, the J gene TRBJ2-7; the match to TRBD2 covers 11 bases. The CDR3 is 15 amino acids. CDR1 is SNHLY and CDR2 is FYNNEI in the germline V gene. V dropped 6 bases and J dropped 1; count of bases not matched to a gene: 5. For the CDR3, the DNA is TGTGCCAGCAGCACGGGACTAGCGGTATCCTACGAGCAGTACTTC. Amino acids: CASSTGLAVSYEQYF.

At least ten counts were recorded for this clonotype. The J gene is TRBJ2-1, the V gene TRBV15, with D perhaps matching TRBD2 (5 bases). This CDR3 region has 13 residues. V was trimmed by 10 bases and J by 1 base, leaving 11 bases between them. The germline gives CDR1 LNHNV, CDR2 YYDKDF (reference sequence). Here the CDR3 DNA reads TGTGCCATAAGGGAGTTGTCCTACAATGAGCAGTTCTTC. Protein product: CAIRELSYNEQFF. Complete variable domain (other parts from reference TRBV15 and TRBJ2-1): DAMVIQNPRYQVTQFGKPVTLSCSQTLNHNVMYWYQQKSSQAPKLLFHYYDKDFNNEADTPDNFQSRRPNTSFCFLDIRSPGLGDTAMYLCAIRELSYNEQFFGPGTRLTVL.

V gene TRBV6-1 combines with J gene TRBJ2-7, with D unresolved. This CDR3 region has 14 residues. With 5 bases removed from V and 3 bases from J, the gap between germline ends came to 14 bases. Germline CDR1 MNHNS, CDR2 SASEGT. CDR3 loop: CASSMTDFNYEQYF. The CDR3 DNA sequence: TGTGCCAGCAGTATGACTGATTTTAACTACGAGCAGTACTTC.

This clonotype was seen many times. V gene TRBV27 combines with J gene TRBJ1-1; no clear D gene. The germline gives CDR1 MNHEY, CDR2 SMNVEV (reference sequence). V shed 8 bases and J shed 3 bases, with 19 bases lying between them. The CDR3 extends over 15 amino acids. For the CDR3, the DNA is TGTGCCAGCCAATTGGTGACGGGCCTCTACACTGAAGCTTTCTTT. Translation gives CASQLVTGLYTEAFF.

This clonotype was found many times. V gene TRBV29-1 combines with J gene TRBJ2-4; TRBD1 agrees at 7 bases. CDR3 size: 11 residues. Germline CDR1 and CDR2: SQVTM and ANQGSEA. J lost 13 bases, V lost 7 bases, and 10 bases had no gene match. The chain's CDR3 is CSAWDSPRQYF. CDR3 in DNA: TGCAGCGCCTGGGACAGCCCACGGCAGTACTTC.

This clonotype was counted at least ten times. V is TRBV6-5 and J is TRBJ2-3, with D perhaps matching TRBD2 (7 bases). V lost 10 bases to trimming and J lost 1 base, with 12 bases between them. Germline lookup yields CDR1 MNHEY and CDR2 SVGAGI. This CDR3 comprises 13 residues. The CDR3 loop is CATRGGGTDTQYF. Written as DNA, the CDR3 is TGTGCCACCCGAGGGGGGGGCACAGATACGCAGTATTTT.

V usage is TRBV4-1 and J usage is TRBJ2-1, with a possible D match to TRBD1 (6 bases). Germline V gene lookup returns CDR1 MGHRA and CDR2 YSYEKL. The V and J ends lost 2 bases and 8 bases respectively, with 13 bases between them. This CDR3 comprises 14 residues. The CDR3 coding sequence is TGCGCCAGCAGCCAACCTACAGGGTTCCATGAGCAGTTCTTC. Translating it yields CASSQPTGFHEQFF.

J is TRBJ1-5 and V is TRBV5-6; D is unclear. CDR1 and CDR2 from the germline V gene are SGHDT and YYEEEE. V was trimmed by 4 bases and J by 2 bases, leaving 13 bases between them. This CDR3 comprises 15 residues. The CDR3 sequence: CASSAWVVGNQPQHF. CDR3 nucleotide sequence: TGTGCCAGCAGCGCCTGGGTCGTAGGCAATCAGCCCCAGCATTTT.

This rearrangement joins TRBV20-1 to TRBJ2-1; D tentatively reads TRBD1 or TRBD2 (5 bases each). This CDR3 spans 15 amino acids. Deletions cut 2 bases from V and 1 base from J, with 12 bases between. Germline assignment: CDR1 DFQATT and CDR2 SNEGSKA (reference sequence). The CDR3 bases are TGCAGTGCTAGATCTGGGACGGGGTCCTACAATGAGCAGTTCTTC. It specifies CSARSGTGSYNEQFF.

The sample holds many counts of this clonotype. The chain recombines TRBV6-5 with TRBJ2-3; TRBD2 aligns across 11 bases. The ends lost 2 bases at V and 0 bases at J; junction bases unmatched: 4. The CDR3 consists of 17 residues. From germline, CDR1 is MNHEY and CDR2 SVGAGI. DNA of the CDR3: TGTGCCAGCAGTTACACTAGCGGGGGCCGGAGCACAGATACGCAGTATTTT. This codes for CASSYTSGGRSTDTQYF.

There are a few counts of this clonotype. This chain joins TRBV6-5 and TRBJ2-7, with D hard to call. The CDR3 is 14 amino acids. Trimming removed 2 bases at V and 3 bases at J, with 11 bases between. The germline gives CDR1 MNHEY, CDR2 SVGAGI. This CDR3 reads CASSYVSSIYEQYF. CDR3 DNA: TGTGCCAGCAGTTACGTTAGCTCGATCTACGAGCAGTACTTC.

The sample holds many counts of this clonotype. The CDR3 protein is CASSSHPERLAGFRQYF. DNA for the CDR3: TGTGCCAGCAGCTCGCACCCAGAGAGACTAGCGGGATTTCGGCAGTACTTC. This chain links TRBV7-2 with TRBJ2-7, with 11 positions matching TRBD2. The CDR3 length is 17 residues. J was trimmed by 9 bases and V by 4 bases; bases with no gene match: 17. Germline V CDR1 and CDR2: SGHTA, FQGNSA.

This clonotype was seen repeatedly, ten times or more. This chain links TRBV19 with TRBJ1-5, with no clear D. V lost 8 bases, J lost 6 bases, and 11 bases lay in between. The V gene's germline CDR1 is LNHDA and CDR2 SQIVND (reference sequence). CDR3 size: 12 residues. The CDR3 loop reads CASWRWGQPQHF. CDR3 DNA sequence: TGTGCCAGTTGGAGGTGGGGTCAGCCCCAGCATTTT.

The CDR3: CASKALAAREQFF. The CDR3 DNA reads as TGTGCCAGCAAGGCACTAGCGGCCCGGGAGCAGTTCTTC. The V call is TRBV2, the J call TRBJ2-1, with TRBD2 matching over 8 bases. CDR3 length: 13 amino acids. Germline V gene data show CDR1 as SNHLY and CDR2 as FYNNEI. Trimming at V came to 7 bases and at J to 10 bases, leaving 9 bases not matched to a gene.

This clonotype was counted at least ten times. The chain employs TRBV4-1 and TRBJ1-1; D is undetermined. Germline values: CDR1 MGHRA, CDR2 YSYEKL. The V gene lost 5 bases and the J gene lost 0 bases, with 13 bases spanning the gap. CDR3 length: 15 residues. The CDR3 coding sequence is TGCGCCAGCAGCATGGATTCACCCGTGAACACTGAAGCTTTCTTT. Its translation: CASSMDSPVNTEAFF.